Below are 8 T cell receptor beta chains sequenced from a single sample in a study of T cell responses to AZD1222 COVID-19 vaccine (dated by TCRdb to the early 2020s). The library relied on the immunoSEQ multiplex PCR assay. The table was pulled from immuneACCESS by TCRdb, which kept in-frame rearrangements only. Such tables lose some clones; where checked, under half of the loss comes from unresolved V genes, and the rest has no known cause. In this sample the table shows under 250,000 clones, 85% to 95% of which occur a single time. The ten largest make up roughly 1% of the sample. The meaning of the sample's time point label: baseline before first vaccination. The intended sense of this specimen's treatment or condition label: meningococcal conjugate vaccine given as trial control. This specimen consisted of peripheral blood, obtained on day 0 of MenACWY control vaccination. All receptors derive from an adult in good health.

The V call is TRBV24-1, the J call TRBJ1-1; possible D gene TRBD1, 5 bases. Germline V gives CDR1 KGHDR, CDR2 SFDVKD. V shed 5 bases and J shed 8 bases, with 11 bases lying between them. The CDR3 has 12 residues. Written as DNA, the CDR3 is TGTGCCACCAGTGGGCACCCAGGGGAAGCTTTCTTT. It yields the protein CATSGHPGEAFF.

The chain combines TRBV18 with TRBJ1-1, with D unresolved. Germline V lookup: CDR1 KGHSH, CDR2 LQKENI. The CDR3 runs 15 residues. The V end lost 3 bases, the J end lost 1 base, and 12 bases lay between the germline ends. CDR3 amino acids: CASSPSVGPNTEAFF. DNA for the CDR3: TGTGCCAGCTCACCCTCGGTGGGTCCGAACACTGAAGCTTTCTTT.

The CDR3 DNA follows: TGTGCCAGCAGCGGACAGGGAGGGACCGGGGAGCTGTTTTTT. Translation: CASSGQGGTGELFF. The chain uses TRBV6-4 and TRBJ2-2; D possibly corresponds to TRBD1 (8 bases). CDR3 length: 14 amino acids. Germline loops: CDR1 MRHNA, CDR2 SNTAGT. Trimming stripped 6 bases from V and 5 bases from J, with 13 bases between.

The CDR3 loop is CASSLEGTRTRGYTF. CDR3 coding DNA: TGTGCCAGCAGCTTGGAAGGGACACGTACGAGGGGCTACACCTTC. The chain has TRBV5-4 and TRBJ1-2; D might be TRBD1 (6 bases). This CDR3 comprises 15 residues. Germline assignment: CDR1 SGHNT and CDR2 YYREEE (reference sequence). V gave up 0 bases and J gave up 8 bases, with 17 bases separating them. Based on the CDR3 plus reference TRBV5-4 and TRBJ1-2, the full variable domain is ETGVTQSPTHLIKTRGQQVTLRCSSQSGHNTVSWYQQALGQGPQFIFQYYREEENGRGNFPPRFSGLQFPNYSSELNVNALELDDSALYLCASSLEGTRTRGYTFGSGTRLTVV.

The chain uses TRBV6-5 and TRBJ2-2; 9 nucleotides align to TRBD2. J lost 5 bases, V lost 7 bases, and 8 bases had no gene match. Germline values: CDR1 MNHEY, CDR2 SVGAGI. The CDR3 is 15 amino acids. Here the CDR3 DNA reads TGTGCCAGCATCTACCCGGGACTAGCAACCGGGGAGCTGTTTTTT. It encodes CASIYPGLATGELFF.

The chain couples TRBV7-9 to TRBJ1-2; TRBD1 is a possible D gene (5 bases). This CDR3 contains 12 residues. The germline gives CDR1 SEHNR, CDR2 FQNEAQ (reference sequence). V was cut by 8 bases and J by 8 bases, with 15 bases left in between. CDR3 sequence (DNA): TGTGCCAGCGAGGAAATGGGGCGGGGCTACACCTTC. Translated: CASEEMGRGYTF.

The V call is TRBV19, the J call TRBJ1-4; no clear D gene. Germline CDR1 reads LNHDA; CDR2 reads SQIVND (reference sequence). CDR3 size: 14 residues. V dropped 9 bases and J dropped 4 bases, with 15 bases sitting between them. The CDR3 DNA reads as TGTGCCAGCCAGTCAGAGGACCTTAATGAAAAACTGTTTTTT. Protein sequence: CASQSEDLNEKLFF. The variable domain in full, completed from reference TRBV19 and TRBJ1-4, reads DGGITQSPKYLFRKEGQNVTLSCEQNLNHDAMYWYRQDPGQGLRLIYYSQIVNDFQKGDIAEGYSVSREKKESFPLTVTSAQKNPTAFYLCASQSEDLNEKLFFGSGTQLSVL.

The V and J genes are TRBV7-9 and TRBJ1-2; 7 bases align to TRBD1. The length of the CDR3 is 11 residues. V shed 5 bases and J 8 bases; nucleotides not matched to a gene: 2. The germline V gene encodes CDR1 SEHNR and CDR2 FQNEAQ (reference sequence). The CDR3 DNA is TGTGCCAGCAGCCTAGGGGGCGGCTACACCTTC. It specifies CASSLGGGYTF.